The 22 T cell receptor beta chains reported below all come from one sample, sequenced in a study of beta chain features in type 1 diabetes. The investigators reverse transcribed all of the isolated RNA, so they sequenced expressed TCRB transcripts. TCRdb keeps only in-frame clones here, not all; method: immunoSEQ multiplex PCR. Here the sample spans 250,000 or so clones, 27% being singletons. Sequences were obtained from central memory CD4+ T cells from blood. These receptors were taken from a man between 25 and 39 years old in good health.

This clone was found a few times. The chain is built from TRBV7-9 and TRBJ2-5, with D unresolved. V was cut by 1 base and J by 5 bases, with 14 bases left in between. This CDR3 is 15 amino acids long. Looked up from germline, CDR1 is SEHNR and CDR2 is FQNEAQ (reference sequence). The CDR3 protein is CASSLDLRAGETQYF. The DNA for the CDR3 is TGTGCCAGCAGCTTAGACCTTAGGGCCGGGGAGACCCAGTACTTC.

This clone turned up a few times. J is TRBJ2-3 and V is TRBV15; unclear D gene. V was cut by 0 bases and J by 8 bases, with 3 bases left in between. CDR1 is LNHNV and CDR2 is YYDKDF in the germline V gene (reference sequence). The length of the CDR3 is 11 residues. The DNA for the CDR3 is TGTGCCACCAGCAGAGATCGTACGCAGTATTTT. It specifies CATSRDRTQYF.

There are a few counts of this clone. This chain connects TRBV7-9 to TRBJ2-1; 7 bases map to TRBD1. The CDR3 runs 15 residues. Trimming cost V 3 bases and J 0 bases; bases outside gene matches: 2. Germline assignment: CDR1 SEHNR and CDR2 FQNEAQ (reference sequence). CDR3 nucleotides: TGTGCCAGCAGCTTTCGGGACAGCTCCTACAATGAGCAGTTCTTC. This codes for CASSFRDSSYNEQFF.

This clone has only a few counts. CDR3 sequence reads: CASTTDGGNTEAFF. The DNA of the CDR3 is TGTGCCAGCACCACGGACGGGGGCAACACTGAAGCTTTCTTT. The gene calls are TRBV9 and TRBJ1-1; tentatively, D is TRBD1 (6 bases). The V and J ends lost 6 bases and 2 bases respectively, with 14 bases between them. This CDR3 is built from 14 residues. CDR1 is SGDLS and CDR2 is YYNGEE in the germline V gene.

There are many counts of this clone. This chain connects TRBV7-2 to TRBJ2-7; D is tentatively TRBD1 or TRBD2 (5 bases each). This CDR3 has 13 residues. Trimming left V 7 bases short and J 6 bases short, with 16 bases between. Germline loops: CDR1 SGHTA, CDR2 FQGNSA. Here the CDR3 reads CASIRDLPGEQYF. CDR3 DNA: TGTGCCAGCATCCGGGACCTACCAGGCGAGCAGTACTTC.

At least ten counts were recorded for this clone. This chain uses TRBV13 with TRBJ2-6; tentatively, D is TRBD1 (5 bases). Per germline, CDR1 PRHDT and CDR2 FYEKMQ (reference sequence). V dropped 2 bases and J dropped 0 bases, with 11 bases sitting between them. This CDR3 has 17 residues. The CDR3 nucleotides are TGTGCCAGCAGCTTAAGACAGTTTAGCTCTGGGGCCAACGTCCTGACTTTC. It translates to CASSLRQFSSGANVLTF.

The sample holds a few counts of this clone. The rearrangement links TRBV29-1 to TRBJ2-1; 14 bases align to TRBD2. In germline, CDR1 is SQVTM, CDR2 ANQGSEA. The CDR3 runs to 15 residues. V shed 6 bases, J shed 10 bases, and the junction held 11 bases outside the gene matches. The CDR3, as DNA: TGCAGCGTAGGACTAGCGGGGGGCGGATCACAGGAGCAGTTCTTC. Translating it yields CSVGLAGGGSQEQFF.

This clone was seen ten or more times. The chain is built from TRBV4-3 and TRBJ2-1; 9 bases match TRBD2. Germline V gives CDR1 LGHNA, CDR2 YSLEER. The CDR3 loop spans 16 amino acids. V gave up 4 bases and J gave up 5 bases; unmatched junction bases: 9. The CDR3 here is CASSLSPTSGNNEQFF. CDR3 DNA sequence: TGCGCCAGCAGCCTCTCTCCGACTAGCGGTAACAATGAGCAGTTCTTC.

J is TRBJ2-4 and V is TRBV6-5; D uncertain. Germline values: CDR1 MNHEY, CDR2 SVGAGI. V lost 5 bases and J lost 13, with 18 bases in between. CDR3 length: 13 residues. The CDR3 spells CASSPPLVSFQYF. The DNA of the CDR3 is TGTGCCAGCAGTCCCCCTTTAGTGTCGTTCCAGTACTTC.

Many counts were recorded for this clone. CDR3 in amino acids: CASSRLAERYNEQFF. The CDR3 nucleotides are TGTGCCAGCAGCCGGCTAGCGGAGAGATACAATGAGCAGTTCTTC. The chain links TRBV4-2 to TRBJ2-1; 7 bases fit TRBD2. V gave up 4 bases and J gave up 4 bases; unmatched junction bases: 7. The CDR3 totals 15 residues. Germline loops: CDR1 LGHNA, CDR2 YNFKEQ.

The gene calls are TRBV11-2 and TRBJ2-5; no clear D gene. V dropped 2 bases and J dropped 5 bases, with 6 bases sitting between them. This CDR3 is 12 amino acids long. Germline assignment: CDR1 SGHAT and CDR2 FQNNGV. The DNA for the CDR3 is TGTGCCAGCAGCTTAAGGGTGGAGACCCAGTACTTC. This encodes CASSLRVETQYF.

The chain uses TRBV2 and TRBJ2-1, with 8 bases lining up with TRBD2. This CDR3 contains 15 residues. J gave up 4 bases and V 7 bases, and 9 bases lay outside the gene matches. The germline V gene has CDR1 SNHLY and CDR2 FYNNEI. The CDR3 is CASTNLAGTYNEQFF. In DNA, the CDR3 is TGTGCCAGCACTAACTTAGCGGGGACTTACAATGAGCAGTTCTTC.

The chain joins TRBV5-1 to TRBJ1-1; D uncertain. Germline CDR1 is SGHRS and CDR2 is YFSETQ. The CDR3 has 14 residues. Trimming cost V 6 bases and J 5 bases, with 17 bases left between them. Here the CDR3 reads CASKTEATITEAFF. In DNA form, the CDR3 reads TGCGCCAGCAAGACGGAGGCAACGATTACTGAAGCTTTCTTT.

The J gene is TRBJ1-5, the V gene TRBV28, with a possible D match to TRBD1 (6 bases). Trimming cost V 6 bases and J 7 bases, with 16 bases left between them. The CDR3 runs to 14 residues. The germline gives CDR1 MDHEN, CDR2 SYDVKM. The CDR3 DNA sequence: TGTGCCAGCAGCTCCCAGGCGGGGGCCCAGCCCCAGCATTTT. It specifies CASSSQAGAQPQHF.

This clone was found a few times. The V gene is TRBV5-1, the J gene TRBJ2-7; maybe TRBD1 (6 bases). V lost 0 bases, J lost 7 bases, and 17 bases lay in between. Germline assignment: CDR1 SGHRS and CDR2 YFSETQ. The CDR3 runs 15 residues. The CDR3 spells CASSLATPQGPEQYF. Here the CDR3 DNA reads TGCGCCAGCAGCTTGGCCACCCCGCAGGGGCCAGAGCAGTACTTC.

In nucleotides, the CDR3 is TGTGCCTGGAGCACTCAACAGGGGGGTCAGAGGGAGCAGTACTTC. Protein product: CAWSTQQGGQREQYF. The chain is built from TRBV30 and TRBJ2-7, with 8 bases matching TRBD1. The germline CDR1 and CDR2 sequences are GTSNPN and SVGIG (reference sequence). Trimming cost V 3 bases and J 7 bases; bases outside gene matches: 14. The CDR3 contains 15 residues. Combining the CDR3 with reference TRBV30 and TRBJ2-7 gives the whole variable domain SQTIHQWPATLVQPVGSPLSLECTVEGTSNPNLYWYRQAAGRGLQLLFYSVGIGQISSEVPQNLSASRPQDRQFILSSKKLLLSDSGFYLCAWSTQQGGQREQYFGPGTRLTVT.

The table lists this clone with many counts. An end of the junction differs from the germline gene, which may be a read error. The V gene is TRBV28, the J gene TRBJ2-4; TRBD1 might be the D (5 bases). The germline gives CDR1 MDHEN, CDR2 SYDVKM. The CDR3 consists of 12 residues. CDR3 residues: CASSSSSHWTNF. In nucleotides, the CDR3 is TGTGCCAGCAGTTCCTCCTCTCATTGGACAAACTTC.

This clone has only a few counts. The genes are TRBV4-2 and TRBJ2-5; possibly TRBD2 for D (5 bases). V was shortened by 0 bases and J by 5 bases, with 10 bases between the two germline ends. CDR3 length: 14 residues. Per the germline V gene, CDR1 is LGHNA and CDR2 is YNFKEQ. CDR3 nucleotides: TGTGCCAGCAGCCAAGATCGGGGTAGGGAGACCCAGTACTTC. This sequence encodes CASSQDRGRETQYF.

The genes are TRBV6-5 and TRBJ2-6, with a tentative D call TRBD1 (6 bases). V was shortened by 0 bases and J by 3 bases, with 9 bases between the two germline ends. The germline CDR1 and CDR2 sequences are MNHEY and SVGAGI. The CDR3 is made up of 16 amino acids. The CDR3 spells CASSYSYRVGANVLTF. CDR3 bases: TGTGCCAGCAGTTACTCCTACAGGGTTGGGGCCAACGTCCTGACTTTC.

The chain uses TRBV7-9 and TRBJ2-1; 8 bases are a match to TRBD2. This CDR3 is built from 18 residues. J lost 6 bases, V lost 6 bases, and 19 bases had no gene match. Germline assignment: CDR1 SEHNR and CDR2 FQNEAQ (reference sequence). The CDR3 is CASRGTYFGTSLGNEQFF. CDR3 coding DNA: TGTGCCAGCAGAGGGACATACTTCGGGACTAGTTTGGGCAATGAGCAGTTCTTC.

V and J are TRBV19 and TRBJ2-1; D uncertain. V dropped 3 bases and J dropped 8 bases, with 5 bases sitting between them. This CDR3 region has 11 residues. Per germline, CDR1 LNHDA and CDR2 SQIVND (reference sequence). Here the CDR3 reads CASSILHEQFF. The DNA for the CDR3 is TGTGCCAGTAGTATTCTACATGAGCAGTTCTTC.

The rearrangement uses TRBV5-1 and TRBJ2-3, with D possibly matching TRBD2 (5 bases). The germline V gene encodes CDR1 SGHRS and CDR2 YFSETQ. This CDR3 is built from 13 residues. Between the trimmed V and J ends, which lost 0 bases and 14 bases, there was a span of 16 bases. In DNA form, the CDR3 reads TGCGCCAGCAGCTTGGAAGCTAGCACTCTACGGTATTTT. Protein product: CASSLEASTLRYF.